This TCR beta chain was captured in a study of OX40 agonist ivuxolimab in advanced cancers. Study at large: A diagnosis of hepatocellular carcinoma, melanoma, renal cell or head and neck cancer was present in dose-escalation patients.

The protocol was immunoSEQ multiplex PCR, while the TCRdb copy is restricted to in-frame clones and leaves out a portion. The data contain 100,000 or so clones, about nine tenths of them singletons. V lost 6 bases, J lost 2 bases, and 22 bases lay in between. CDR1 SEHNR and CDR2 FQNEAQ come from the germline V gene (reference sequence). The length of the CDR3 is 17 residues. The gene calls are TRBV7-9 and TRBJ1-1; maybe TRBD1 (6 bases). Source: CD4+ or CD8+ T cells sorted from blood, taken in a trial of the OX40 agonist ivuxolimab. This receptor was obtained from an adult with an advanced solid tumor such as melanoma, head and neck, liver or kidney cancer. This CDR3 reads CASRPGMRTGSNTEAFF. The CDR3 DNA reads as TGTGCCAGCAGGCCAGGGATGCGTACAGGGAGTAACACTGAAGCTTTCTTT.